Shown below are 17 T cell receptor beta chains from a single sample sequenced in a study of T cell responses to AZD1222 COVID-19 vaccine. Assay: immunoSEQ multiplex PCR; the TCRdb copy retains only in-frame clones and omits some. This table has about 140,000 clones, less than 95% appearing once. Sequenced here: peripheral blood, sampled on day 0 of AZD1222 vaccination. These TCRs come from an adult in good health.

The chain couples TRBV30 to TRBJ2-3; no clear D gene. V lost 0 bases to trimming and J lost 3 bases, with 7 bases between them. Looked up from germline, CDR1 is GTSNPN and CDR2 is SVGIG (reference sequence). This CDR3 contains 13 residues. The CDR3, as DNA: TGTGCCTGGAGTGTGCTAGGTACAGATACGCAGTATTTT. Its protein is CAWSVLGTDTQYF.

The rearrangement joins TRBV29-1 to TRBJ1-2, with TRBD1 identical over 9 bases. Germline CDR1 is SQVTM and CDR2 is ANQGSEA. Trimming cost V 7 bases and J 6 bases; bases outside gene matches: 6. This CDR3 has 12 amino acids. The CDR3 is CSGGDRVHGYTF. DNA of the CDR3: TGCAGCGGGGGGGACAGGGTCCATGGCTACACCTTC.

The V and J genes are TRBV2 and TRBJ2-7, with 13 bases lining up with TRBD2. Per germline, CDR1 SNHLY and CDR2 FYNNEI. The CDR3 extends over 14 amino acids. V gave up 8 bases and J gave up 3 bases; unmatched junction bases: 4. Here the CDR3 reads CASGTSGGDYEQYF. The DNA for the CDR3 is TGTGCCAGCGGAACTAGCGGGGGGGACTACGAGCAGTACTTC.

The chain links TRBV11-2 to TRBJ1-2; 9 nucleotides line up with TRBD1. There are 14 residues in the CDR3. V was clipped by 1 base and J by 6 bases; unmatched bases: 3. In germline, CDR1 is SGHAT, CDR2 FQNNGV. CDR3 in amino acids: CASSLVWTGDGYTF. In nucleotides, the CDR3 is TGTGCCAGCAGCTTAGTTTGGACAGGGGATGGCTACACCTTC.

This clone occurred once. The V call is TRBV12-5, the J call TRBJ1-3; possibly TRBD1 for D (5 bases). Per germline, CDR1 LGHNT and CDR2 FRNRAP. This CDR3 has 14 residues. The V and J ends lost 4 bases and 0 bases respectively, with 7 bases between them. The CDR3 sequence is CASGWGLSGNTIYF. The CDR3 DNA follows: TGTGCTAGTGGTTGGGGCCTCTCTGGAAACACCATATATTTT.

V gene TRBV9 combines with J gene TRBJ2-4, with 7 bases lining up with TRBD1. V was clipped by 0 bases and J by 9 bases; unmatched bases: 9. This CDR3 is 15 amino acids long. Per the germline V gene, CDR1 is SGDLS and CDR2 is YYNGEE. CDR3 DNA: TGTGCCAGCAGCGTAGGCCCGGGACAGCCTTCCATTCAGTACTTC. Translated: CASSVGPGQPSIQYF.

J is TRBJ1-5 and V is TRBV27; 7 bases match TRBD1. V lost 6 bases to trimming and J lost 6 bases; unmatched junction nucleotides: 8. CDR3 size: 14 residues. CDR1 and CDR2 (germline): MNHEY, SMNVEV (reference sequence). The CDR3 sequence is CASSLTGVGQPQHF. CDR3 nucleotides: TGTGCCAGCAGCCTCACAGGGGTGGGTCAGCCCCAGCATTTT.

The chain has TRBV4-1 and TRBJ2-1, with D perhaps assigned TRBD1 or TRBD2 (5 bases each). This CDR3 contains 15 residues. The germline V gene encodes CDR1 MGHRA and CDR2 YSYEKL. The V gene lost 1 base and the J gene lost 8 bases, with 15 bases spanning the gap. CDR3 nucleotide sequence: TGCGCCAGCAGCCAAGGGACCTGGGGACGGGATGAGCAGTTCTTC. Translating gives CASSQGTWGRDEQFF.

The chain uses TRBV7-9 and TRBJ2-3; tentatively, D is TRBD1 (6 bases). The germline CDR1 and CDR2 sequences are SEHNR and FQNEAQ (reference sequence). Trimming removed 8 bases from V and 0 bases from J, with 15 bases in between. The CDR3 has 15 amino acids. CDR3 sequence (DNA): TGTGCCAGCGGGGGCGGGCGAAGAAGCACAGATACGCAGTATTTT. It codes for CASGGGRRSTDTQYF.

This clone appeared a few times. The chain links TRBV28 to TRBJ2-1, with TRBD2 identical over 13 bases. Germline CDR1 MDHEN, CDR2 SYDVKM. The ends lost 4 bases at V and 8 bases at J; junction bases unmatched: 5. The CDR3 loop spans 15 amino acids. This chain's CDR3 is CASSSGLAGDHEQFF. The CDR3 DNA is TGTGCCAGCAGTTCAGGACTAGCGGGAGATCATGAGCAGTTCTTC. The full variable domain, in which reference TRBV28 and TRBJ2-1 provide the parts outside the CDR3, is DVKVTQSSRYLVKRTGEKVFLECVQDMDHENMFWYRQDPGLGLRLIYFSYDVKMKEKGDIPEGYSVSREKKERFSLILESASTNQTSMYLCASSSGLAGDHEQFFGPGTRLTVL.

This clone has just one count. V usage is TRBV5-5 and J usage is TRBJ2-1; D may be TRBD1 (7 bases). Between the trimmed V and J ends, which lost 5 bases and 3 bases, there was a span of 18 bases. The CDR3 sequence is 16 residues long. The germline CDR1 and CDR2 sequences are SGHKS and YYEKEE (reference sequence). In nucleotides, the CDR3 is TGTGCCAGCAGATTCCGCGGGACAGAAATCTACAATGAGCAGTTCTTC. This gives the protein CASRFRGTEIYNEQFF.

The chain employs TRBV28 and TRBJ2-2; no definite D call. Germline loops: CDR1 MDHEN, CDR2 SYDVKM. This CDR3 has 13 amino acids. Trimming cost V 3 bases and J 5 bases, with 7 bases left between them. The CDR3 loop reads CASSLSRTGELFF. The CDR3 DNA reads TGTGCCAGCAGTTTGAGTCGGACCGGGGAGCTGTTTTTT.

The genes are TRBV18 and TRBJ1-6; 8 positions match TRBD1. There are 14 residues in the CDR3. Per germline, CDR1 KGHSH and CDR2 LQKENI. The trim removed 5 bases at V and 10 bases at J, leaving 7 bases unmatched. The CDR3 here is CASSAGQGESPLHF. As DNA, the CDR3 is TGTGCCAGCTCAGCCGGACAGGGTGAATCACCCCTCCACTTT.

This clone was detected only once. The rearrangement links TRBV6-6 to TRBJ2-3; 12 nucleotides line up with TRBD2. CDR1 and CDR2 (germline): MNHNY, SVGAGI (reference sequence). After removal of 7 bases from V and 5 bases from J, the junction contained 7 bases not matched to a gene. CDR3 length equals 15 residues. CDR3: CASKLLAGGGDTQYF. In nucleotides, the CDR3 is TGTGCCAGCAAACTACTAGCGGGAGGTGGAGATACGCAGTATTTT.

V usage is TRBV6-2 or TRBV6-3 and J usage is TRBJ2-3, with D hard to call. Trimming removed 4 bases from V and 2 bases from J, with 10 bases in between. Germline V gene lookup returns CDR1 MNHEY and CDR2 SVGEGT. The CDR3 spans 14 residues. The CDR3 sequence is CASSLVEFTDTQYF. CDR3 nucleotides: TGTGCCAGCAGTTTAGTAGAATTCACAGATACGCAGTATTTT.

The chain joins TRBV9 to TRBJ2-5, with 8 positions matching TRBD1. CDR1 is SGDLS, CDR2 YYNGEE, per germline. The CDR3 consists of 15 residues. With 4 bases clipped from V and 4 bases from J, the junction kept 9 bases outside the gene matches. The CDR3 coding sequence is TGTGCCAGCAGCCCATCGACAGGGGCGGGAGAGACCCAGTACTTC. Its translation: CASSPSTGAGETQYF.

The V and J genes are TRBV29-1 and TRBJ1-1; 9 bases match TRBD1. The V gene's germline CDR1 is SQVTM and CDR2 ANQGSEA. The CDR3 sequence is 18 residues long. V shed 0 bases, J shed 4 bases, and the junction held 15 bases outside the gene matches. The chain's CDR3 is CSVEEPVGTGRYGTEAFF. In DNA form, the CDR3 reads TGCAGCGTTGAAGAGCCGGTCGGGACAGGGCGGTATGGCACTGAAGCTTTCTTT.